This TCR beta chain was identified during a study of cytomegalovirus exposure and HLA in healthy donors. Whole-study results and caveats: A later examination showed that TCR association rates differed by HLA locus, with DRB1 most and HLA-C fewest.

A remark on this clone: Its antigen is not identified.

Germline V gene lookup returns CDR1 MNHNS and CDR2 SASEGT. This CDR3 has 14 residues. Trimming removed 10 bases from V and 1 base from J; junction bases left unmatched: 2. In the PCR, 60 Vbeta and 13 Jbeta primers were used. Data came from immunoSEQ multiplex PCR; TCRdb stores just in-frame clones and leaves some out. The repertoire holds just under 250,000 clones, with about four fifths as singletons. The TCR originated in a woman between 40 and 55 years old in good health and CMV-seropositive. The chain links TRBV6-1 to TRBJ2-7, with TRBD2 identical over 15 bases. Input material: PBMCs. CDR3 in DNA: TGTGCCACCGGGACTAGCGGGAGGTCCTACGAGCAGTACTTC. Translating it yields CATGTSGRSYEQYF.